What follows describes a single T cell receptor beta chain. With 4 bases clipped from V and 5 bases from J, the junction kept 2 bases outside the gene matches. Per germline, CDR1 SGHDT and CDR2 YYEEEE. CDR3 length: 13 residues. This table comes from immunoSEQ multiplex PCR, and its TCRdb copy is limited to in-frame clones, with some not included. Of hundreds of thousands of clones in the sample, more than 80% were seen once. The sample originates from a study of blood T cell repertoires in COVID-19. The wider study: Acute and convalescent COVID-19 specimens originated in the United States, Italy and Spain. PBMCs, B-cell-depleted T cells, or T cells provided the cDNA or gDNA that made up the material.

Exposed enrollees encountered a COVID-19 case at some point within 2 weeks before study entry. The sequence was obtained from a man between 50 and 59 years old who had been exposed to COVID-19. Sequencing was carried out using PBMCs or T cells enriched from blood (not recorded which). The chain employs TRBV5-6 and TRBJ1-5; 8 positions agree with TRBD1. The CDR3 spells CASSVDRDQPQHF. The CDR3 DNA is TGTGCCAGCAGCGTGGACAGGGATCAGCCCCAGCATTTT.